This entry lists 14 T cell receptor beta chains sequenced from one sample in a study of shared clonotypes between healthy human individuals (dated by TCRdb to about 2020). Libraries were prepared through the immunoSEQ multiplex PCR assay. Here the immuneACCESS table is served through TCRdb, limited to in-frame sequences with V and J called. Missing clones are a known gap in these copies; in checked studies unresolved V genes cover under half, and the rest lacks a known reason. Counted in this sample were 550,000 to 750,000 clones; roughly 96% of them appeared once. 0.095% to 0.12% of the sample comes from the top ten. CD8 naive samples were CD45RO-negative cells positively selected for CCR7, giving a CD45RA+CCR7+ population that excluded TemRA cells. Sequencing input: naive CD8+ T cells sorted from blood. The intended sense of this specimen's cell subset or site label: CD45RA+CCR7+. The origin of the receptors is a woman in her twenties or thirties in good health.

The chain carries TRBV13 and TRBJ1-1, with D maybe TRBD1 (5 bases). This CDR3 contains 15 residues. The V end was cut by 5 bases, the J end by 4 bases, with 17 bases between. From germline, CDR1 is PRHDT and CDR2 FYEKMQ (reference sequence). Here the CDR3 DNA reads TGTGCCAGCAGCACCCGAGATACAGGAAGCACTGAAGCTTTCTTT. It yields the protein CASSTRDTGSTEAFF.

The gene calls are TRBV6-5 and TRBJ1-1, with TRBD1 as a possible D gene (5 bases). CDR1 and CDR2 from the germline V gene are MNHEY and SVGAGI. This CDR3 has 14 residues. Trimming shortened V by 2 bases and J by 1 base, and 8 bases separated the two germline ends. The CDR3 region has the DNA TGTGCCAGCAGTTACCACAGGTCGAACACTGAAGCTTTCTTT. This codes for CASSYHRSNTEAFF.

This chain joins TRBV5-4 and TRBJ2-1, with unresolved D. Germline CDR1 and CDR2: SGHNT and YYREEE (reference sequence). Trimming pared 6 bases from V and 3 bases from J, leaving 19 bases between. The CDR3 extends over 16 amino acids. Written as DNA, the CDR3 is TGTGCCAGCACCTCCTTCTCCGGCGGAGACTACAATGAGCAGTTCTTC. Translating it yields CASTSFSGGDYNEQFF. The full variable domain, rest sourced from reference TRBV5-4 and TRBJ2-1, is ETGVTQSPTHLIKTRGQQVTLRCSSQSGHNTVSWYQQALGQGPQFIFQYYREEENGRGNFPPRFSGLQFPNYSSELNVNALELDDSALYLCASTSFSGGDYNEQFFGPGTRLTVL.

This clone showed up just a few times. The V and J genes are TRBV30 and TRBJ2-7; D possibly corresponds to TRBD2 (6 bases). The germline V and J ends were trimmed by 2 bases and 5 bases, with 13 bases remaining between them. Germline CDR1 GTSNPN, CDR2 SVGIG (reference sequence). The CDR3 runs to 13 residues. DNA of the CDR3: TGTGCCTGGAGTACGTGGGGAGGCAACGAGCAGTACTTC. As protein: CAWSTWGGNEQYF.

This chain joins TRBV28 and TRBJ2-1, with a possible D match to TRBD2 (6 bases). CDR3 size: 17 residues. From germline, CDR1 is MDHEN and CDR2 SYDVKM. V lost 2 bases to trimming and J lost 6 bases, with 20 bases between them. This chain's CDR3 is CASSLRGATDYPNEQFF. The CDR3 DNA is TGTGCCAGCAGTTTACGAGGGGCCACGGACTATCCCAATGAGCAGTTCTTC.

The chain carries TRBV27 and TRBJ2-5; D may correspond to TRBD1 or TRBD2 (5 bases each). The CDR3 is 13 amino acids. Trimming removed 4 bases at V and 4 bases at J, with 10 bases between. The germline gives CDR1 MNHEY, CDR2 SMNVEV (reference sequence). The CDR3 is CASSSRDPETQYF. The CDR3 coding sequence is TGTGCCAGCAGTTCCAGGGACCCAGAGACCCAGTACTTC.

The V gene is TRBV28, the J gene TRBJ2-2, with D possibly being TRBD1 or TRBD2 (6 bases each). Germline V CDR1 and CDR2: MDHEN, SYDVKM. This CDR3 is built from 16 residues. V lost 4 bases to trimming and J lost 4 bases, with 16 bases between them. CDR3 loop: CASSYYRGQTTGELFF. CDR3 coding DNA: TGTGCCAGCAGTTATTATCGGGGGCAGACCACCGGGGAGCTGTTTTTT.

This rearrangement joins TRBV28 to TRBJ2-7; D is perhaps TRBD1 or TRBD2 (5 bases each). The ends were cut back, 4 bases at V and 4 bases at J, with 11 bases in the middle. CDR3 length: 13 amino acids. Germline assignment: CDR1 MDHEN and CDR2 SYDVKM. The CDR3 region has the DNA TGTGCCAGCAGTTACGCCGGGGCTTACGAGCAGTACTTC. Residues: CASSYAGAYEQYF.

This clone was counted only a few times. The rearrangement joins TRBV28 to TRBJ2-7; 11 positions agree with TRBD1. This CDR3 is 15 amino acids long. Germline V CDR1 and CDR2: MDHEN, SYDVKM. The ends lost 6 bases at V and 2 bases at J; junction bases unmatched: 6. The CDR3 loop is CASRKPGQGAYEQYF. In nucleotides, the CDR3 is TGTGCCAGCAGGAAGCCGGGACAGGGGGCCTACGAGCAGTACTTC.

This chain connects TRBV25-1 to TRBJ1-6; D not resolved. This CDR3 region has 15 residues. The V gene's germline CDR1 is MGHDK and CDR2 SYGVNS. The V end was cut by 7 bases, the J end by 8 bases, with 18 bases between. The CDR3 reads CASNDGGSLHSPLHF. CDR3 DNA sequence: TGTGCCAGCAACGACGGAGGCTCACTTCATTCACCCCTCCACTTT.

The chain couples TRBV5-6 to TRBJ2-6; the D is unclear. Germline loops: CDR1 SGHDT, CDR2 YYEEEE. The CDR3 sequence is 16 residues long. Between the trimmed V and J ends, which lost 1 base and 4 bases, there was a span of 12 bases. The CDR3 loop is CASSLRLEFGANVLTF. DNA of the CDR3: TGTGCCAGCAGCTTGCGTTTGGAGTTCGGGGCCAACGTCCTGACTTTC.

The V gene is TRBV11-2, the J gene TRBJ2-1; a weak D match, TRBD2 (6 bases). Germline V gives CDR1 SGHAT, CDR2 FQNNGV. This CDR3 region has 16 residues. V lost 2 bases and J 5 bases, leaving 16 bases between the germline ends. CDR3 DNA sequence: TGTGCCAGCAGCTTATCCCCAGGGACTTTTAACAATGAGCAGTTCTTC. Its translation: CASSLSPGTFNNEQFF. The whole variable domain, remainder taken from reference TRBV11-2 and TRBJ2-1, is EAGVAQSPRYKIIEKRQSVAFWCNPISGHATLYWYQQILGQGPKLLIQFQNNGVVDDSQLPKDRFSAERLKGVDSTLKIQPAKLEDSAVYLCASSLSPGTFNNEQFFGPGTRLTVL.

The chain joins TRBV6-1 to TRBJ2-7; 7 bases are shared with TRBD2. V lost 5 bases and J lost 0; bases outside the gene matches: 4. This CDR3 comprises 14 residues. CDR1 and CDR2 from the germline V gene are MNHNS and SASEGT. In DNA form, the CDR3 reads TGTGCCAGCAGTCCCAGCGGGGCCTCCTACGAGCAGTACTTC. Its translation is CASSPSGASYEQYF.

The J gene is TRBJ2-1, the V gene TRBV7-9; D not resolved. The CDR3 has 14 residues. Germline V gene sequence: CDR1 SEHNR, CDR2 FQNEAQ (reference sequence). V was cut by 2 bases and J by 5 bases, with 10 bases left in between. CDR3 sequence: CASSLSVGDNEQFF. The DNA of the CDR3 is TGTGCCAGCAGCTTATCGGTTGGGGACAATGAGCAGTTCTTC.